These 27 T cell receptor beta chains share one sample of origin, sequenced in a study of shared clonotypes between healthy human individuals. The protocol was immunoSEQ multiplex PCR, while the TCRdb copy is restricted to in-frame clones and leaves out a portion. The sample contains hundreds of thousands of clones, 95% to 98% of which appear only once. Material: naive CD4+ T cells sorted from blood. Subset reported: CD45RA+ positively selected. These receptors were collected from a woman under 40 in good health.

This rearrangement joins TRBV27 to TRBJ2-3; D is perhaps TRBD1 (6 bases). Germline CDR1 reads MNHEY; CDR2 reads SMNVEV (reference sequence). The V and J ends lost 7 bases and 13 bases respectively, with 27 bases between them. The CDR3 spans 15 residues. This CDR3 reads CASTQKYAGTTWEYF. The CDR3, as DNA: TGTGCCAGCACCCAAAAGTATGCCGGGACAACTTGGGAGTATTTT.

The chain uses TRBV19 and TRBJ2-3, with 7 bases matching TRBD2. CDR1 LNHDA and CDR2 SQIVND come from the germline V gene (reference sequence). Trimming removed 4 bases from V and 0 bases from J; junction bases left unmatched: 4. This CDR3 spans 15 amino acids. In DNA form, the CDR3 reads TGTGCCAGTAGTACCGGACTAGTTAGCACAGATACGCAGTATTTT. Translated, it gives CASSTGLVSTDTQYF.

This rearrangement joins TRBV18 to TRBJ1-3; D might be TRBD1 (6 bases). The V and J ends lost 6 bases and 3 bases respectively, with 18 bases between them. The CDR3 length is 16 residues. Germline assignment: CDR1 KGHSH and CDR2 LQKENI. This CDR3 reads CASSLAKGGRGNTIYF. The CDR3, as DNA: TGTGCCAGCTCTTTGGCTAAAGGGGGACGTGGAAACACCATATATTTT.

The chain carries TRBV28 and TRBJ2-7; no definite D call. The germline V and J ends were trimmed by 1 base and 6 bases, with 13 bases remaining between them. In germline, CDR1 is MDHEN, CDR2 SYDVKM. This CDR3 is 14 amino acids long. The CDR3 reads CASSLSPPPPEQYF. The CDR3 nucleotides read TGTGCCAGCAGTTTATCCCCGCCCCCCCCCGAGCAGTACTTC.

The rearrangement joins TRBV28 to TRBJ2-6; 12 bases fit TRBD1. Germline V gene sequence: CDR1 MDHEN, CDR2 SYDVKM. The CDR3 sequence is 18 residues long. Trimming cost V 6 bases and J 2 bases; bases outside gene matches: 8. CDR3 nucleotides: TGTGCCAGCAGCTCAGAGGGACAGGGGGCTACTGGGGCCAACGTCCTGACTTTC. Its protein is CASSSEGQGATGANVLTF.

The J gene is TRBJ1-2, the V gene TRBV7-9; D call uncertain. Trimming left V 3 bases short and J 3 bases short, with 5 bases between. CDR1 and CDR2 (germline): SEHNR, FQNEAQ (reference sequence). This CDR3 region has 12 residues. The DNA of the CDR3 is TGTGCCAGCAGCTTTCCAGACTATGGCTACACCTTC. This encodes CASSFPDYGYTF.

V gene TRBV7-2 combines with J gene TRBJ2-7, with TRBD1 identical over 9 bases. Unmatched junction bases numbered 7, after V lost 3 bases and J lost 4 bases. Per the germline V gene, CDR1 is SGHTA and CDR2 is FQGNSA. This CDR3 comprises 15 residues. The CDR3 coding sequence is TGTGCCAGCAGCTTGGCCGGGACAGGGTTGTACGAGCAGTACTTC. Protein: CASSLAGTGLYEQYF.

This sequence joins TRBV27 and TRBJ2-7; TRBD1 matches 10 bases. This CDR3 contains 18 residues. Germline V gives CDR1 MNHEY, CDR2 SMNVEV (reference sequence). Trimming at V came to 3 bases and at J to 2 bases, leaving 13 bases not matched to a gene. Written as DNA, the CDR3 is TGTGCCAGCAGTTTCAGGCTTGACGACAGGGGGCTAACCTACGAGCAGTACTTC. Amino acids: CASSFRLDDRGLTYEQYF.

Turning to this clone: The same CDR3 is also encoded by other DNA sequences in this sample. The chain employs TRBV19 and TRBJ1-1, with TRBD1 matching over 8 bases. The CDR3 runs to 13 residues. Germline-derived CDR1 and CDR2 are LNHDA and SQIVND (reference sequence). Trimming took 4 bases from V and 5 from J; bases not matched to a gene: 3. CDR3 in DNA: TGTGCCAGTAGTACAGGGGGCAATACTGAAGCTTTCTTT. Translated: CASSTGGNTEAFF.

The CDR3 nucleotides are TGTGCCAGCAGCGTAGGACTAGCGGGGGCCTACAATGAGCAGTTCTTC. Translated, it gives CASSVGLAGAYNEQFF. V is TRBV9 and J is TRBJ2-1, with 12 bases matching TRBD2. The CDR3 totals 16 residues. The germline V gene encodes CDR1 SGDLS and CDR2 YYNGEE. Unmatched junction bases numbered 0, after V lost 0 bases and J lost 2 bases. Full variable domain (rest looked up from reference TRBV9 and TRBJ2-1): DSGVTQTPKHLITATGQRVTLRCSPRSGDLSVYWYQQSLDQGLQFLIQYYNGEERAKGNILERFSAQQFPDLHSELNLSSLELGDSALYFCASSVGLAGAYNEQFFGPGTRLTVL.

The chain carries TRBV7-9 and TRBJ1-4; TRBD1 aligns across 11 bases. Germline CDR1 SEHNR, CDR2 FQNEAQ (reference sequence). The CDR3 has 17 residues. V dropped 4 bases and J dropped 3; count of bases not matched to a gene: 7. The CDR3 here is CASSSTGTGGANEKLFF. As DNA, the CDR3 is TGTGCCAGCAGCTCCACCGGGACAGGGGGAGCTAATGAAAAACTGTTTTTT. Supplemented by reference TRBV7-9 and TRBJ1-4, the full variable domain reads DTGVSQNPRHKITKRGQNVTFRCDPISEHNRLYWYRQTLGQGPEFLTYFQNEAQLEKSRLLSDRFSAERPKGSFSTLEIQRTEQGDSAMYLCASSSTGTGGANEKLFFGSGTQLSVL.

The CDR3: CASSPRHPGGGLREQFF. The DNA of the CDR3 is TGTGCCAGCAGCCCACGACACCCTGGCGGGGGCCTGAGGGAGCAGTTCTTC. This chain uses TRBV11-2 with TRBJ2-1; the D gene is possibly TRBD2 (7 bases). The CDR3 is 17 residues long. The germline V gene encodes CDR1 SGHAT and CDR2 FQNNGV. V dropped 5 bases and J dropped 10 bases, with 27 bases sitting between them.

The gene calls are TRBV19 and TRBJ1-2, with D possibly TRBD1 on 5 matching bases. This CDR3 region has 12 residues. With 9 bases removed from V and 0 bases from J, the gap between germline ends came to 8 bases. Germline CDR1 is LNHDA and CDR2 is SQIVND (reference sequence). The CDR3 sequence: CASTGANYGYTF. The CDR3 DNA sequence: TGTGCCAGCACAGGAGCTAACTATGGCTACACCTTC.

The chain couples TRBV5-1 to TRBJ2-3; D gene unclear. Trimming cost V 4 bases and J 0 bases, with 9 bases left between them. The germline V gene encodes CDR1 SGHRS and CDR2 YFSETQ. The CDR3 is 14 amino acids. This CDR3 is CASSREASTDTQYF. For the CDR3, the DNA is TGCGCCAGCAGCAGGGAAGCTAGCACAGATACGCAGTATTTT.

Here the CDR3 DNA reads TGCGCCAGCAGGGGGACAGGGCCCTACGAGCAGTACTTC. The encoded protein is CASRGTGPYEQYF. The rearrangement uses TRBV5-1 and TRBJ2-7, with 9 bases identical to TRBD1. Germline assignment: CDR1 SGHRS and CDR2 YFSETQ. This CDR3 is 13 amino acids long. V was clipped by 5 bases and J by 2 bases; unmatched bases: 2.

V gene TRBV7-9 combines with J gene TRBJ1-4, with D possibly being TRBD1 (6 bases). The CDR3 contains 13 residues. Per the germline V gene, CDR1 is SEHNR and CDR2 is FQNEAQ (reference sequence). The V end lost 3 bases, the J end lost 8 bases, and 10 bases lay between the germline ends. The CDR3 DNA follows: TGTGCCAGCAGCTTCCTTAGGGGGGAAAAACTGTTTTTT. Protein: CASSFLRGEKLFF.

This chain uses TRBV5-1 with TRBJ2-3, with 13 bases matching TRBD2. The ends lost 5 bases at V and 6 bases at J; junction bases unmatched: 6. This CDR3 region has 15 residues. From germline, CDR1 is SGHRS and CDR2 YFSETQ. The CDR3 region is CASRLGLAGVDTQYF. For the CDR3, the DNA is TGCGCCAGCAGGCTAGGACTAGCGGGAGTGGATACGCAGTATTTT.

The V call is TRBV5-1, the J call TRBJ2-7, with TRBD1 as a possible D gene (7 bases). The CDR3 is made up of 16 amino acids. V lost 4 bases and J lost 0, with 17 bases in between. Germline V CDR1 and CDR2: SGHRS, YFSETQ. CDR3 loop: CASSPGAGQSSYEQYF. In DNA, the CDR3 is TGCGCCAGCAGCCCGGGGGCGGGACAGAGCTCCTACGAGCAGTACTTC. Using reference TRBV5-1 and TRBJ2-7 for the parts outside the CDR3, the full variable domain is KAGVTQTPRYLIKTRGQQVTLSCSPISGHRSVSWYQQTPGQGLQFLFEYFSETQRNKGNFPGRFSGRQFSNSRSEMNVSTLELGDSALYLCASSPGAGQSSYEQYFGPGTRLTVT.

As DNA, the CDR3 is TGTGCCAGCAGCTTTCCCCGGACCGGAGGGGCATATGGCTACACCTTC. Its protein product is CASSFPRTGGAYGYTF. This chain links TRBV5-4 with TRBJ1-2, with TRBD1 as a possible D gene (5 bases). CDR1 is SGHNT and CDR2 is YYREEE in the germline V gene (reference sequence). V was shortened by 2 bases and J by 5 bases, with 19 bases between the two germline ends. The CDR3 spans 16 residues.

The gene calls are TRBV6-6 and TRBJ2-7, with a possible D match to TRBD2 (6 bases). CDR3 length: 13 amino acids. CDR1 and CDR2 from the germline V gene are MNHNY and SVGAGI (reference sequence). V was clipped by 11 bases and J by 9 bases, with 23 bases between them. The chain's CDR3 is CAPHVGGSVGQYF. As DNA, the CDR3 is TGTGCCCCCCATGTCGGAGGGAGTGTCGGGCAGTACTTC.

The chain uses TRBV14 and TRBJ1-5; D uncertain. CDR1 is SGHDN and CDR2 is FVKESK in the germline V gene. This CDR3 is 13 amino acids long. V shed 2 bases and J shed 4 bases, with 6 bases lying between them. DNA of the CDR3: TGTGCCAGCAGCCAACAGCTAAATCAGCCCCAGCATTTT. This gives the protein CASSQQLNQPQHF.

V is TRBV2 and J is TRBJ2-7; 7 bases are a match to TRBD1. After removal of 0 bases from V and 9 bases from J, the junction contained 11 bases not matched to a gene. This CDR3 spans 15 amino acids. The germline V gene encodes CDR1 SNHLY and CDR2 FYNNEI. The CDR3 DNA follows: TGTGCCAGCAGTGAAGCGCTGAGGGGGCTCGGGGTGCAGTACTTC. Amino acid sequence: CASSEALRGLGVQYF.

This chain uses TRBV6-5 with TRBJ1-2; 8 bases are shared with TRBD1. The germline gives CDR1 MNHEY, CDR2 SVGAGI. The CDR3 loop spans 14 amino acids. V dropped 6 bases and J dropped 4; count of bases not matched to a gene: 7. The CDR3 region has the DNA TGTGCCAGCAGCGCTACCGACAGGGGCTATGGCTACACCTTC. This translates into CASSATDRGYGYTF.

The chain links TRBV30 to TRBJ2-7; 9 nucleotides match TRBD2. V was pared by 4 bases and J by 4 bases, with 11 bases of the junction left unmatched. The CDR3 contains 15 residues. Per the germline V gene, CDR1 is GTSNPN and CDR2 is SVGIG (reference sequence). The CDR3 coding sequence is TGTGCCTGGACGATAGCGGGAGTGGAAAAGTACGAGCAGTACTTC. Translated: CAWTIAGVEKYEQYF.

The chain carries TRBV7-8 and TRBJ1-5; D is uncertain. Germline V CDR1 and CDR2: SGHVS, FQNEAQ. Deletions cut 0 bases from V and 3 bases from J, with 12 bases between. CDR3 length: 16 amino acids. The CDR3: CASSLARSGNNQPQHF. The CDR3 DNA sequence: TGTGCCAGCAGCTTAGCGAGGTCAGGCAACAATCAGCCCCAGCATTTT.

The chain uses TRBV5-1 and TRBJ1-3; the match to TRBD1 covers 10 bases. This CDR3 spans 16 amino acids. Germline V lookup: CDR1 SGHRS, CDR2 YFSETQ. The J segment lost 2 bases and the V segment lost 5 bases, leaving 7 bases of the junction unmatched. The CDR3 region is CASRLGQGRTGNTIYF. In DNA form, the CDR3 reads TGCGCCAGCAGACTGGGACAGGGGAGGACTGGAAACACCATATATTTT.

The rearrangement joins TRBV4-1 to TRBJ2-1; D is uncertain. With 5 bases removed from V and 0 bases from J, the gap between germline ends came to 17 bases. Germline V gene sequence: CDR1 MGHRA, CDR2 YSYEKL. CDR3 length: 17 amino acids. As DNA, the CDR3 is TGCGCCAGCAGCGAAGTTCGAGCCAGGAGCTCCTACAATGAGCAGTTCTTC. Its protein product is CASSEVRARSSYNEQFF.